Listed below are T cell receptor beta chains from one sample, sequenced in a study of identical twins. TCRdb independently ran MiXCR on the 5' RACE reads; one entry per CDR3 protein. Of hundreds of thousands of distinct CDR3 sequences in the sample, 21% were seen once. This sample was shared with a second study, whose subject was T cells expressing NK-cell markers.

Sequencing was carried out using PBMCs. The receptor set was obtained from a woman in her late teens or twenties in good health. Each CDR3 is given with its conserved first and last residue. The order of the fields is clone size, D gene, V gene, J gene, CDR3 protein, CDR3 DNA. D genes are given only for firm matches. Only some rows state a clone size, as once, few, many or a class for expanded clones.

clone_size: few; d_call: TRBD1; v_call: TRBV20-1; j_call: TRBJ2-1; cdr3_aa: CSAPLGSGTDNEQFF; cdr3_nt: TGCAGTGCTCCTCTTGGGTCAGGGACAGACAATGAGCAGTTCTTC
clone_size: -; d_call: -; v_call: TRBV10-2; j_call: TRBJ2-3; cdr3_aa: CASSESISGSTDTQYF; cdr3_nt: TGCGCCAGCAGTGAGTCGATTAGCGGCAGCACAGATACGCAGTATTTT
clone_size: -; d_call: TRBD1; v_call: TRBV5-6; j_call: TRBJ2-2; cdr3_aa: CASSYDRGTGELFF; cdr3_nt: TGTGCCAGCAGCTACGACAGGGGGACCGGGGAGCTGTTTTTT
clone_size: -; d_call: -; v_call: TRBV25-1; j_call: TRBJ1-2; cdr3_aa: CASAGALGYTF; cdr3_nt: TGTGCCAGCGCAGGGGCTCTGGGCTACACCTTC
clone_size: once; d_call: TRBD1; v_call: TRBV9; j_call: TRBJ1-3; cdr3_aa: CASSATGKKSGNTIYF; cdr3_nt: TGTGCCAGCAGCGCGACAGGGAAGAAATCTGGAAACACCATATATTTT
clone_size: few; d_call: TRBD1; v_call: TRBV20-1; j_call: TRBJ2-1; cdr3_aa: CSAADRARGGNEQFF; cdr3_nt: TGCAGTGCTGCCGACAGGGCGAGAGGTGGCAATGAGCAGTTCTTC
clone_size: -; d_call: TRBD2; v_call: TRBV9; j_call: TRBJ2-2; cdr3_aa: CASSVAAGGFTGELFF; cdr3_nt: TGTGCCAGCAGCGTAGCTGCGGGAGGGTTCACCGGGGAGCTGTTTTTT
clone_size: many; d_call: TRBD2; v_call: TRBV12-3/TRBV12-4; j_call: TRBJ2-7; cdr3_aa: CASSRGLAGVLQYF; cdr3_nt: TGTGCCAGCAGCCGAGGACTAGCGGGAGTTTTGCAGTACTTC
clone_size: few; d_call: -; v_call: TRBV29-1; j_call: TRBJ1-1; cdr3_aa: CSSRQVLDTEAFF; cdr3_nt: TGCAGCTCCAGACAGGTTCTGGACACTGAAGCTTTCTTT
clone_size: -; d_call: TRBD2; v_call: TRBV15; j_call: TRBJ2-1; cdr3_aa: CATSRDGLANEQFF; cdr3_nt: TGTGCCACCAGCAGAGATGGACTAGCGAATGAGCAGTTCTTC
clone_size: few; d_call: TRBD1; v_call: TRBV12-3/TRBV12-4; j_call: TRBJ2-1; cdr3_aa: CASSPQRGPYNEQFF; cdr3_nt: TGTGCCAGCAGTCCGCAAAGGGGGCCTTACAATGAGCAGTTCTTC
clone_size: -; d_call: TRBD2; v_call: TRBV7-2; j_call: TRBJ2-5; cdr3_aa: CASSLYGLAGGRETQYF; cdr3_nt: TGTGCCAGCAGCTTATATGGGCTAGCGGGAGGGCGAGAGACCCAGTACTTC
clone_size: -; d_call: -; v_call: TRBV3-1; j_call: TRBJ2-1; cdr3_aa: CASSQRVEQFF; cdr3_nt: TGTGCCAGCAGCCAACGAGTTGAGCAGTTCTTC
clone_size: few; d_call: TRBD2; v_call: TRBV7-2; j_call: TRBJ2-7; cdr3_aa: CASSRLLAGYEQYF; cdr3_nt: TGTGCCAGCAGCCGCTTACTAGCGGGTTACGAGCAGTACTTC
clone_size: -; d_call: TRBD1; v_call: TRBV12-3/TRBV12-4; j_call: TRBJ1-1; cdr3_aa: CASSLDRDSSFF; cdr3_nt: TGTGCCAGCAGTTTGGACCGGGACAGTAGTTTCTTT
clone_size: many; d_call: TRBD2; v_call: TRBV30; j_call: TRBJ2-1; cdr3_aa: CAWSLAGGINEQFF; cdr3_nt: TGTGCCTGGAGTCTAGCGGGAGGGATCAATGAGCAGTTCTTC